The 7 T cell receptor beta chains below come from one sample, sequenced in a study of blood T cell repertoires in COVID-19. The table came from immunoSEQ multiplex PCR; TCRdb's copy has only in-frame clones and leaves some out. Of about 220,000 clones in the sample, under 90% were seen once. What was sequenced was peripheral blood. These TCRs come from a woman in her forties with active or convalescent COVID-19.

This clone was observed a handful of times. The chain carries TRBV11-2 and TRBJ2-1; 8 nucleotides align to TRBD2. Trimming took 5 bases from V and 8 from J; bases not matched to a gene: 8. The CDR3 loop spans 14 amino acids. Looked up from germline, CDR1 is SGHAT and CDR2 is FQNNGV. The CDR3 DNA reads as TGTGCCAGCAGCCGCAATAGCGGGAACGATGAGCAGTTCTTC. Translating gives CASSRNSGNDEQFF.

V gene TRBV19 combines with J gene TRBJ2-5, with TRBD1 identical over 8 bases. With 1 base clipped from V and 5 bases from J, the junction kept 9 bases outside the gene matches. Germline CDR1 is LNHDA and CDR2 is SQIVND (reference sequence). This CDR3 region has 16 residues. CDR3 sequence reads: CASSIGWDRMGETQYF. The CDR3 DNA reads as TGTGCCAGTAGTATAGGTTGGGACAGGATGGGGGAGACCCAGTACTTC.

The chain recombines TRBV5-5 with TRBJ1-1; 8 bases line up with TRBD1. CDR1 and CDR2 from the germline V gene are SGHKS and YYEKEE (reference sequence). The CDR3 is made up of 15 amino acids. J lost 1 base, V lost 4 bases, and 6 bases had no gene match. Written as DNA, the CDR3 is TGTGCCAGCAGCCTCCGGGACAGGACGAACACTGAAGCTTTCTTT. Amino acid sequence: CASSLRDRTNTEAFF.

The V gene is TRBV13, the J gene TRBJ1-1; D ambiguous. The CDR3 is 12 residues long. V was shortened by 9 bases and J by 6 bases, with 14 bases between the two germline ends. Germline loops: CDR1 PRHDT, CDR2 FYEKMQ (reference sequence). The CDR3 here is CASHHGSAEAFF. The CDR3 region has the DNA TGTGCCAGTCACCACGGGTCCGCTGAAGCTTTCTTT.

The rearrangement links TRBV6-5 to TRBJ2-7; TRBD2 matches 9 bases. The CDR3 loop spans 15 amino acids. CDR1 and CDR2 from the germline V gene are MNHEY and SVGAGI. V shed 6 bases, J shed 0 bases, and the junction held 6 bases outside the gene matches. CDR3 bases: TGTGCCAGCAGGAAGACTAGCGGAAGCTCCTACGAGCAGTACTTC. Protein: CASRKTSGSSYEQYF.

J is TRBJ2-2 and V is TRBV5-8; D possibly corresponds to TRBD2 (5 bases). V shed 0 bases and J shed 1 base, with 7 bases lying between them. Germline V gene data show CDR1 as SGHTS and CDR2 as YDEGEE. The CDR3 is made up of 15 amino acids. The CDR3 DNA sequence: TGTGCCAGCAGCTTGGGCGGGTTGAACACCGGGGAGCTGTTTTTT. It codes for CASSLGGLNTGELFF.

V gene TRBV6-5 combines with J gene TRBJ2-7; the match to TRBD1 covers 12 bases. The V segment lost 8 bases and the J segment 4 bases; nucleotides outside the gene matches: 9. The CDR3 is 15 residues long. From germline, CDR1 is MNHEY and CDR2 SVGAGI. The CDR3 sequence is CASRKGQGASYEQYF. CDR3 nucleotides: TGTGCCAGCCGCAAGGGACAGGGGGCGTCTTACGAGCAGTACTTC.